This T cell receptor (beta chain) was captured by sequencing in a study of CD4 T cells in lung cancer (dated by TCRdb to 2018 to 2020). With regard to the full study: In the study, blood T cells of NSCLC patients were screened for responses to candidate mutation-encoded neoepitopes, and neoantigen-specific CD4+ T-cell clones and TCRs were isolated. Tumor and non-adjacent lung tissue were obtained from several patients undergoing curative-intent resections for stage I-III non-small cell lung cancer. The frequency of neoantigen-specific clonotypes in tumor resections, non-adjacent lung and cultured T-cell products was tracked by TCRB deep sequencing. The patients who underwent resection had lung adenocarcinoma or squamous cell carcinoma, were aged 60 to 69 when blood was donated, and were mostly former smokers. Treatments received by the patients before blood donation included platinum chemotherapy, and some patients received nivolumab or pembrolizumab.

The library came from the immunoSEQ multiplex PCR assay. DNA was isolated with Qiagen DNeasy or QIAamp micro DNA kits and TCRB sequenced with the Adaptive Biotechnology human TCRB sequencing kit. An Illumina MiSeq was used to sequence the TCRB libraries. As for the original processing: The kit provider's software was used to analyze TCRB sequence data, and Fisher's exact test was used to test clonotype templates for tumor enrichment. Entries here come from immuneACCESS through TCRdb and include only in-frame sequences with V and J called. Some clones fail to appear in such tables; in the studies checked, an unresolved V gene covers under half of the shortfall, and the cause of the remainder is unknown. Clonal size and the V and J genes are those of that table, whereas D and trimming came from the DNA. The sample includes about 10,000 clones, with around 69% observed a single time. The ten largest clones take up 15% to 17% of the sample.

General study outcomes and caveats: Some responses derived from blood might reflect in vitro priming of naive T cells or cross-reactivity instead of memory responses to the cancer.

The V end loses 0 bases and the J end loses 3 bases, and a stretch of 12 bases separates them. The CDR3, from cysteine to phenylalanine, totals 15 residues. Solely the CDR3 DNA is kept, with 45 bases framed from the first base. For CDR1 and CDR2, the germline V gene lists SGHRS and YFSETQ. Concerning this clone itself: The specificity of this receptor is unknown. No base qualities exist here, and no much larger clone lies one base off it.

From the same resection, non-adjacent lung tissue was collected as far as possible from the malignant lesion, at a distance of at least 3 cm. In this chain, TRBV5-1 is recombined with TRBJ1-1; TRBD1 is a weak D gene call, 6 bases matching. The source material was normal lung tissue taken away from the tumor. The clonotype comes from a man aged 60-69 years with non-small cell lung cancer. CDR3 protein: CASSLGQGLHTEAFF. The nucleotides read TGCGCCAGCAGCTTGGGGCAGGGGTTGCACACTGAAGCTTTCTTT.